Reported below is one T cell receptor beta chain. Its antigen target is currently unknown. No base quality values were provided; no much bigger clone lies one nucleotide off. This entry is derived from a study of shared clonotypes between healthy human individuals (dated by TCRdb to the early 2020s). Looking at the study overall: The cohort comprised two women and a few men aged 18 to 49 years. For each donor, CD4 naive and CD4 memory were each given three plates, CD8 naive was given two plates, and CD8 memory was given one plate. The study deeply sequenced blood TCR repertoires of five healthy adults to estimate repertoire size and the extent of clonotype sharing between individuals. Each donor's leukapheresis produced roughly between roughly 0.85 and 9.5 billion PBMCs. Different laboratories and diverse techniques were used to prepare libraries and sequence TCR repertoires, to increase sequencing depth and limit assay-specific biases.

Using the deep immunoSEQ assay, TCR CDR3 regions were amplified from genomic DNA by multiplex PCR. Genomic DNA extracted from each cell subset was distributed evenly over all wells of several immunoSEQ 96-well plates, and each plate served as one replicate. For sorted subsets, each replicate PCR was loaded with approximately 0.2 ug genomic DNA, equivalent to about 30,000 T cell genomes. Purified libraries were measured with a Qubit 3.0 fluorometer, size-checked on a Bioanalyzer 2100, and measured again with the KAPA Library Quantification kit. Every immunoSEQ 96-well plate was sequenced on a dedicated single-read 150-cycle Illumina NextSeq 550 flow cell. On the authors' methods: Because the immunoSEQ output included only junctional sequences and no quality scores, the filtering could not be the same as the filtering used for full-length reads. To assign V/J genes and CDR3, sequences were annotated using PyIR, a Python wrapper for IgBLAST v1.9, with IMGT germline references. Reads with weak V/J assignments (E-value above 1e-6), missing CDR3, stop codons, out-of-frame junctions, or ambiguous translated residues were removed. A V3J clonotype was defined by an identical inferred V gene, J gene, and CDR3 amino acid sequence. The percentage overlap between two repertoires was calculated by dividing the number of shared unique clonotypes by the size of the smaller repertoire. RTK rarefaction, the Chao1 estimator, and Recon v2.1 estimates of unobserved clonotypes were used to assess repertoire richness. OLGA was used to compute generation probabilities for all TCRbeta clonotypes that the gDNA method yielded from a few donors. TCRdb retrieved this table from immuneACCESS and kept in-frame rearrangements only. Not all clones are present; in checked studies, unresolved V genes account for under half, and no reason is known for the remainder. V and J calls and clone size follow that table, whereas D and trimming were derived from the DNA. This sample is represented by roughly 1,500,000 clones; about 98.5% of them were singletons. The top ten hold over 0.3% of the sample.

Donors were healthy HIV-negative adults with no recently reported acute infections or vaccinations. All donors were Caucasian adults living in Nashville, Tennessee, USA. CD4+ T cells were enriched by magnetic negative selection, after which naive cells were positively selected on CD45RA and the negative fraction was taken as the memory subset. Blood was obtained by leukapheresis, after which PBMCs were separated by Ficoll-Histopaque density gradient centrifugation and cryopreserved in liquid nitrogen vapor phase. Analytical flow cytometry was used to check the purity and quantity of every magnetically sorted T cell population. From each sorted fraction, genomic DNA was isolated and quantified by UV absorbance on a Nanodrop 2000c. Study-wide conclusions, independent of this receptor: Sampling was restricted to blood, and TCR repertoires in tissue are likely to differ from TCR repertoires in blood. Sharing across a few donors was observed for about 5% of naive CD4, 3.5% of naive CD8, roughly 2.4% of memory CD4, and roughly 0.4% of memory CD8 clonotypes. Higher generation probabilities were observed for clonotypes shared by all four sorted-subset donors than for non-shared clonotypes. Because the study included only a small number of donors, the genetic and exposure-history diversity represented was limited. Pairwise subsampling indicated that sequencing depth was expected to affect the degree of clonotype sharing among donors. Naive subsets generally had larger estimated clonotype richness than memory subsets. Rarefaction of sorted-subset datasets indicated incomplete sequencing despite the large sequencing depth.

The specimen was naive CD4+ T cells sorted from blood. The label giving this sample's cell subset or site can be read as: CD45RA+ positively selected. The sequence derives from a young man in good health.

The DNA sequence reads TGTGCCACCCGGGAGGAAGCGACACCATACCAGCCCCAGCATTTT. Its translation is CATREEATPYQPQHF. The sequence is built from TRBV6-5 and TRBJ1-5, with the D segment identity uncertain. Reading from cysteine to phenylalanine, the CDR3 counts 15 amino acids. Only the CDR3 portion is preserved as DNA: 45 bases, with reading frame beginning at the first base. A distance of 23 bases separates the germline ends of V and J, which lose 10 bases and 7 bases respectively. CDR1 is given as MNHEY and CDR2 as SVGAGI, both from the germline V gene.